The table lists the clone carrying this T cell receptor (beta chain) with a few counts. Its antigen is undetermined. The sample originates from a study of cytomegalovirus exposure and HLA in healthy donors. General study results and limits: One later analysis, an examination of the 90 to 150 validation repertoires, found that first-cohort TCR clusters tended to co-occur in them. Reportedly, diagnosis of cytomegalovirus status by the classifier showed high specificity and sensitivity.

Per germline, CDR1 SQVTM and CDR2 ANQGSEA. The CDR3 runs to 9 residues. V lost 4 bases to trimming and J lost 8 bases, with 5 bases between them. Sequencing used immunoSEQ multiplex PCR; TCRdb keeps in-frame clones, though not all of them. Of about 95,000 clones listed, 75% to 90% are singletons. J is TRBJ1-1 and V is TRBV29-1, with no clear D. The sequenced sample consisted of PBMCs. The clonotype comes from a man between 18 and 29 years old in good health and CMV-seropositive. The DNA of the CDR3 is TGCAGCGTTGGGAGAGAAGCTTTCTTT. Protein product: CSVGREAFF.